The text below deals with one TCR beta chain. As yet, its antigen is unknown. This CDR3 has 15 amino acids. The V and J ends lost 3 bases and 0 bases respectively, with 9 bases between them. CDR1 LGHDT and CDR2 YNNKEL come from the germline V gene (reference sequence). These data belong to a study of Ad26.COV2.S vaccination and SARS-CoV-2 variants. The treatment denotes: roughly 18 received Ad26.COV2.S at low or high dose, single or two shots; 5 received placebo; per-sample allocation not given. On day 63 after the first injection, vaccine and placebo recipients gave samples. Whole-study findings and limits: Substantial breadth was reported for post-vaccination spike-specific CD8+ and CD4+ T cells. Greater spike-specific TCR breadth was seen in vaccine recipients than in placebo recipients.

Assay: immunoSEQ multiplex PCR; the TCRdb copy retains only in-frame clones and omits some. The sample shows roughly 700,000 clones, roughly 90% of them seen only once. This material consisted of peripheral blood, taken in a trial of Ad26.COV2.S vaccine versus placebo. The TCR comes from a person aged 18-60 years who received the Ad26.COV2.S COVID-19 vaccine or a placebo. The rearrangement joins TRBV3-1 (or the pseudogene TRBV3-2) to TRBJ2-1, with D maybe TRBD1 (6 bases). CDR3 protein: CASSQTGFSYNEQFF. The DNA of the CDR3 is TGTGCCAGCAGCCAGACAGGTTTCTCCTACAATGAGCAGTTCTTC.